Below, 14 T cell receptor beta chains from the same sample are listed, as sequenced in a study of cytomegalovirus exposure and HLA in healthy donors. Vbeta (60) and Jbeta (13) primers were used in the PCR. Generated by immunoSEQ multiplex PCR, the TCRdb table keeps only in-frame clones and is missing some. Of 150,000 to 200,000 clones in the sample, around 82% are singletons; the top ten hold around an eighth. Sequenced input: PBMCs. The receptors originated from a woman in her thirties in good health and CMV-seropositive.

This clone occurred once. The chain employs TRBV6-5 and TRBJ2-7; D is perhaps TRBD2 (6 bases). Germline loops: CDR1 MNHEY, CDR2 SVGAGI. The V end lost 0 bases, the J end lost 4 bases, and 10 bases lay between the germline ends. CDR3 length: 14 amino acids. The CDR3 loop reads CASSYSKGTYEQYF. The CDR3 DNA is TGTGCCAGCAGTTACTCGAAGGGGACTTACGAGCAGTACTTC.

The count of this clone is one. This rearrangement joins TRBV7-2 to TRBJ2-5; the D is unclear. CDR3 length: 13 residues. CDR1 is SGHTA and CDR2 is FQGNSA in the germline V gene. V was cut by 4 bases and J by 13 bases, with 19 bases left in between. The CDR3 here is CASSSINPEPGYF. CDR3 bases: TGTGCCAGCAGCTCTATTAATCCGGAGCCGGGGTACTTC.

This chain links TRBV7-9 with TRBJ2-1; 7 positions agree with TRBD1. The CDR3 runs to 16 residues. Germline CDR1 SEHNR, CDR2 FQNEAQ (reference sequence). With 1 base clipped from V and 0 bases from J, the junction kept 3 bases outside the gene matches. The CDR3 bases are TGTGCCAGCAGCTTAGGACAGGGCAGCTCCTACAATGAGCAGTTCTTC. Its protein is CASSLGQGSSYNEQFF.

This chain uses TRBV28 with TRBJ2-5; D remains ambiguous. This CDR3 has 14 amino acids. Germline CDR1 and CDR2: MDHEN and SYDVKM. V dropped 5 bases and J dropped 1 base, with 11 bases sitting between them. This CDR3 is CASSASASQETQYF. The CDR3 bases are TGTGCCAGCAGTGCCTCAGCGTCCCAAGAGACCCAGTACTTC. The full variable domain, with the rest looked up from reference TRBV28 and TRBJ2-5, is DVKVTQSSRYLVKRTGEKVFLECVQDMDHENMFWYRQDPGLGLRLIYFSYDVKMKEKGDIPEGYSVSREKKERFSLILESASTNQTSMYLCASSASASQETQYFGPGTRLLVL.

This chain uses TRBV28 with TRBJ1-5; TRBD1 might be the D (5 bases). V lost 7 bases and J lost 3, with 13 bases in between. There are 14 residues in the CDR3. The germline CDR1 and CDR2 sequences are MDHEN and SYDVKM. CDR3 DNA sequence: TGTGCCAGCAAACCCGGGGACTACAATCAGCCCCAGCATTTT. This codes for CASKPGDYNQPQHF.

This clone was found a few times. V usage is TRBV19 and J usage is TRBJ2-1; 8 bases line up with TRBD2. CDR1 and CDR2 from the germline V gene are LNHDA and SQIVND (reference sequence). Trimming took 7 bases from V and 4 from J; bases not matched to a gene: 9. The CDR3 has 15 residues. DNA for the CDR3: TGTGCCAGTACCCATCCGGGAGGGACATACAATGAGCAGTTCTTC. It is translated as CASTHPGGTYNEQFF.

The chain combines TRBV7-2 with TRBJ2-1, with D unresolved. This CDR3 is built from 15 residues. CDR1 and CDR2 from the germline V gene are SGHTA and FQGNSA. V gave up 1 base and J gave up 0 bases, with 7 bases separating them. The CDR3 DNA is TGTGCCAGCAGCTTAGTTCCCAGCTCCTACAATGAGCAGTTCTTC. This sequence encodes CASSLVPSSYNEQFF.

V gene TRBV30 combines with J gene TRBJ1-2; 7 nucleotides line up with TRBD1. The CDR3 extends over 11 amino acids. Trimming at V came to 3 bases and at J to 5 bases, leaving 0 bases not matched to a gene. Germline loops: CDR1 GTSNPN, CDR2 SVGIG (reference sequence). Written as DNA, the CDR3 is TGTGCCTGGAGACAGGGGTATGGCTACACCTTC. Amino acids: CAWRQGYGYTF.

This clone was found once. The rearrangement joins TRBV7-8 to TRBJ1-1; D is perhaps TRBD1 (6 bases). CDR1 SGHVS and CDR2 FQNEAQ come from the germline V gene. There are 13 residues in the CDR3. The V gene lost 4 bases and the J gene lost 1 base, with 7 bases spanning the gap. CDR3: CASSSDRNTEAFF. For the CDR3, the DNA is TGTGCCAGCAGCTCGGACAGGAACACTGAAGCTTTCTTT.

The V gene is TRBV11-2, the J gene TRBJ2-7, with a possible D match to TRBD1 (6 bases). CDR3 length: 15 residues. With 1 base removed from V and 0 bases from J, the gap between germline ends came to 10 bases. The germline gives CDR1 SGHAT, CDR2 FQNNGV. The DNA of the CDR3 is TGTGCCAGCAGCTTAGTATTGACAGGCTCCTACGAGCAGTACTTC. It is translated as CASSLVLTGSYEQYF.

The gene calls are TRBV4-1 and TRBJ1-5; TRBD1 matches at 10 bases. Germline CDR1 and CDR2: MGHRA and YSYEKL. CDR3 length equals 14 residues. Unmatched junction bases numbered 7, after V lost 3 bases and J lost 11 bases. CDR3 DNA: TGCGCCAGCAGCCATCGACAGGGGGCCGCGGCCCAGCATTTT. Its translation is CASSHRQGAAAQHF.

This chain joins TRBV6-5 and TRBJ1-2; possible D gene TRBD1, 5 bases. CDR1 is MNHEY and CDR2 is SVGAGI in the germline V gene. The CDR3 extends over 13 amino acids. V lost 7 bases to trimming and J lost 8 bases, with 17 bases between them. CDR3 protein: CASTHQGSKGYTF. In DNA form, the CDR3 reads TGTGCCAGCACCCACCAGGGATCCAAGGGCTACACCTTC.

This chain uses TRBV6-5 with TRBJ2-7, with TRBD1 matching 7 bases. V dropped 0 bases and J dropped 3; count of bases not matched to a gene: 8. Germline CDR1 reads MNHEY; CDR2 reads SVGAGI. The CDR3 is made up of 16 amino acids. CDR3 coding DNA: TGTGCCAGCAGTTACTCATCCTCCAGGGGGAACTACGAGCAGTACTTC. It codes for CASSYSSSRGNYEQYF.

J is TRBJ1-1 and V is TRBV6-6; D possibly corresponds to TRBD1 (6 bases). Trimming took off 4 bases at V and 1 base at J, with 7 bases between the two ends. The V gene's germline CDR1 is MNHNY and CDR2 SVGAGI (reference sequence). This CDR3 is built from 13 residues. CDR3 DNA sequence: TGTGCCAGCAGTTGGACAGAGAACACTGAAGCTTTCTTT. This codes for CASSWTENTEAFF.